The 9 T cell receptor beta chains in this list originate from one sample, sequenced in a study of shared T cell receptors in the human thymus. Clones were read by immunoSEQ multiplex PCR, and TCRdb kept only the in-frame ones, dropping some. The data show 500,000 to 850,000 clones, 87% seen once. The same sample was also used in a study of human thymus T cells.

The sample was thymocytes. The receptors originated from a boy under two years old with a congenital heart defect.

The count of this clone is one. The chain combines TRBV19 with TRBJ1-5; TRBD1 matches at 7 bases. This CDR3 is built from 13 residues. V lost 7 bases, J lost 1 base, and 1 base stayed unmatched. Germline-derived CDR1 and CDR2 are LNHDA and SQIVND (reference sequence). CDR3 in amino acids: CASKDRSNQPQHF. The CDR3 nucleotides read TGTGCCAGTAAGGACAGGAGCAATCAGCCCCAGCATTTT. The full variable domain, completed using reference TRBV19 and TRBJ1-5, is DGGITQSPKYLFRKEGQNVTLSCEQNLNHDAMYWYRQDPGQGLRLIYYSQIVNDFQKGDIAEGYSVSREKKESFPLTVTSAQKNPTAFYLCASKDRSNQPQHFGDGTRLSIL.

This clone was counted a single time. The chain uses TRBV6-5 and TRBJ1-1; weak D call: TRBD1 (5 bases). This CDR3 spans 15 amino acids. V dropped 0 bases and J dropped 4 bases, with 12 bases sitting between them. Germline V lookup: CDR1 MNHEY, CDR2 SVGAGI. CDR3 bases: TGTGCCAGCAGTTACTCATCGGGGGATGGCACTGAAGCTTTCTTT. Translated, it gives CASSYSSGDGTEAFF.

CDR3 DNA: TGTGCCAGCAGCGTAGGGAGTGGGTTTCTCCCTCAGTTCTTC. Its protein product is CASSVGSGFLPQFF. The chain links TRBV9 to TRBJ2-1; D is ambiguous. The V end lost 0 bases, the J end lost 13 bases, and 17 bases lay between the germline ends. The CDR3 sequence is 14 residues long. In germline, CDR1 is SGDLS, CDR2 YYNGEE.

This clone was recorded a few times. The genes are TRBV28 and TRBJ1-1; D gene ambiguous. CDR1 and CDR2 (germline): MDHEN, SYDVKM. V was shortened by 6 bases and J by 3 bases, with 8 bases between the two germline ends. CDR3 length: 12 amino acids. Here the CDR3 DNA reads TGTGCCAGCAGCCCGTTTGACACTGAAGCTTTCTTT. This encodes CASSPFDTEAFF.

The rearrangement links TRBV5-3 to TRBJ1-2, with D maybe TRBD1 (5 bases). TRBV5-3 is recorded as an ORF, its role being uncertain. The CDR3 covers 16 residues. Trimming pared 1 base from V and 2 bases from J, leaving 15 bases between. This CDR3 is CARSLSSGGKNYGYTF. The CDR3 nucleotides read TGTGCCAGAAGCTTGAGCAGCGGGGGAAAAAACTATGGCTACACCTTC.

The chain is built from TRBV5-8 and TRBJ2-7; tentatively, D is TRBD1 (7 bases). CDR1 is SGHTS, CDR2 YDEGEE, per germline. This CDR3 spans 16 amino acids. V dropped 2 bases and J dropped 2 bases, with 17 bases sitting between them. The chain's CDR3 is CASSFRGDSSPYEQYF. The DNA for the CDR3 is TGTGCCAGCAGCTTTCGCGGGGACAGCAGTCCCTACGAGCAGTACTTC.

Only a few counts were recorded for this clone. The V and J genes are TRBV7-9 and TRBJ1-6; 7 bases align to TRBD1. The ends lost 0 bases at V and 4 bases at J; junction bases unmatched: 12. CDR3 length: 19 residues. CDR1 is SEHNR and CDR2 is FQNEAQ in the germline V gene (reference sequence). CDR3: CASSLALRGPRTYNSPLHF. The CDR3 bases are TGTGCCAGCAGCTTAGCGCTAAGGGGGCCAAGGACTTATAATTCACCCCTCCACTTT.

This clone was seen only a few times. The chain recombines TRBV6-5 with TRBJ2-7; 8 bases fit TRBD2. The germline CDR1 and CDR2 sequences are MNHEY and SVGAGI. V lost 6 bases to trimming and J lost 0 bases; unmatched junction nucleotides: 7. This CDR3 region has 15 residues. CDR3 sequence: CASSLSGGPSYEQYF. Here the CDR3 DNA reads TGTGCCAGCAGCTTAAGCGGGGGCCCCTCCTACGAGCAGTACTTC.

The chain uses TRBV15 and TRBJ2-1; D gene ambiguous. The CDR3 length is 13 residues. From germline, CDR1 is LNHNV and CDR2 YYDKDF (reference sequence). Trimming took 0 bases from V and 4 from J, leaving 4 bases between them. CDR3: CATSREYYNEQFF. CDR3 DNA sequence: TGTGCCACCAGCAGAGAATATTACAATGAGCAGTTCTTC.